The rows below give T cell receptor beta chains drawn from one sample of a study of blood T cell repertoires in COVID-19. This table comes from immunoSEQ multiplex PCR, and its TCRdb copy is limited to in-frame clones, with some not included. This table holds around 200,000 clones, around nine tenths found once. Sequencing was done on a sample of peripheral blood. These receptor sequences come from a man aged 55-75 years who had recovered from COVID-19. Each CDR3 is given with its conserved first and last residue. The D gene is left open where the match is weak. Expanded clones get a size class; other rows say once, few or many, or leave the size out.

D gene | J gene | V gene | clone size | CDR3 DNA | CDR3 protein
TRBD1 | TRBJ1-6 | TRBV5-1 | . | TGCGCCAGCAGCCCATCCTCCACGGGACAGGGAAATTCACCCCTCCACTTT | CASSPSSTGQGNSPLHF
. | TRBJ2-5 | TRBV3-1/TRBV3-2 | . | TGTGCCAGCAGCCGATTTGGTGCGGGGGAGACCCAGTACTTC | CASSRFGAGETQYF
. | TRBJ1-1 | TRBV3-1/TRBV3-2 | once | TGTGCCAGCCATAACGGGGGAGGGAGGAACACTGAAGCTTTCTTT | CASHNGGGRNTEAFF
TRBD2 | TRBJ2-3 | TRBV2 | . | TGTGCCAGCAGTGAGCCTAGCGGGATCACAGATACGCAGTATTTT | CASSEPSGITDTQYF
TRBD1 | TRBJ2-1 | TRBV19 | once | TGTGCCAGTAGTTCCACTGGACAGGGACGGAGCGAGCAGTTCTTC | CASSSTGQGRSEQFF
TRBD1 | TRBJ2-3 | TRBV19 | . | TGTGCCAGTAGTATTCAGGGACAGCCTTCAGATACGCAGTATTTT | CASSIQGQPSDTQYF
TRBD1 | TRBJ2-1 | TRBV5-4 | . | TGTGCCAGCAGCTTGGACAGGGGAAACTACAATGAGCAGTTCTTC | CASSLDRGNYNEQFF
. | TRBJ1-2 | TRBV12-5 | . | TGTGCTAGTGGTTTGGTACGGGGATTGGACTATGGCTACACCTTC | CASGLVRGLDYGYTF
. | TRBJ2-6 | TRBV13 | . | TGTGCCAGCAGTCTCCGGGTGGGCTCTGGGGCCAACGTCCTGACTTTC | CASSLRVGSGANVLTF
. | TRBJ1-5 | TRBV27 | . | TGTGCCAGCAGTTTACCCCTGACAGGCCCCAGTCAGCCCCAGCATTTT | CASSLPLTGPSQPQHF
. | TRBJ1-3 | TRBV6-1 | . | TGTGCCAGCAGTGAATTGGAGATTCGGGGCACCATATATTTT | CASSELEIRGTIYF
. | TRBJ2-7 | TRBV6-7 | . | TGTGCCAGCATGTTGGGACACCGGAATGTCTACGAGCAGTACTTC | CASMLGHRNVYEQYF
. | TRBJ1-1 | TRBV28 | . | TGTGCCAGCAGTTTGAGTGGCACTGAAGCTTTCTTT | CASSLSGTEAFF
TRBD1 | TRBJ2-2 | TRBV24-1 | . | TGTGCCACCCAGGGGGTTAACACCGGGGAGCTGTTTTTT | CATQGVNTGELFF
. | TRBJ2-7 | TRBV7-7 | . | TGTGCCAGCAGCTTAGGGGGACACTACGAGCAGTACTTC | CASSLGGHYEQYF
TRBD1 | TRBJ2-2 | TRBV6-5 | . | TGTGCCAGCAGTTACGTAGGGGGCCAGGCCGGGGAGCTGTTTTTT | CASSYVGGQAGELFF
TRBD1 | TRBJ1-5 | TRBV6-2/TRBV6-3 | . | TGTGCCAGCAGTCTATCACAGGGGGTTGGAAGCCAGCCCCAGCATTTT | CASSLSQGVGSQPQHF
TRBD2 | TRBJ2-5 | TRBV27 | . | TGTGCCAGCAGTTTAGCTTATAGCGGGGGGGCGGGAGAGACCCAGTACTTC | CASSLAYSGGAGETQYF
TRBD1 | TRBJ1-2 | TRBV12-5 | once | TGTGCTAGTGGCCCCGCCCCCCGGACAGGGAACGATGGCTACACCTTC | CASGPAPRTGNDGYTF
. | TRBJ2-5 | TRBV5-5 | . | TGTGCCAGCAGCTTGGGAGGAGGGGAGACCCAGTACTTC | CASSLGGGETQYF
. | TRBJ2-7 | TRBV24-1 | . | TGTGCCACCAGTGACCCCGGGTCCTCAGTGTACGAGCAGTACTTC | CATSDPGSSVYEQYF
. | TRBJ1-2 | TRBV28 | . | TGTGCCAGCGCAGGGGTCCGAGCTAACTATGGCTACACCTTC | CASAGVRANYGYTF
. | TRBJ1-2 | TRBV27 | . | TGTGCCAGCTCCCCGGGGCCGGGGAGGGAGGGAGATAATGGCTACACCTTC | CASSPGPGREGDNGYTF
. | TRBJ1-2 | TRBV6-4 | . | TGTGCCAGCAGTCGCGGCGGGGTAGGCTATGGCTACACCTTC | CASSRGGVGYGYTF
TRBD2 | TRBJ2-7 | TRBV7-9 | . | TGTGCCAGCAGCGCACTAGCGGGAGGGAGCTACGAGCAGTACTTC | CASSALAGGSYEQYF
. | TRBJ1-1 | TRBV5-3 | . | TGTGCCAGAAGCTTCTGCTACTTGACTGAAGCTTTCTTT | CARSFCYLTEAFF
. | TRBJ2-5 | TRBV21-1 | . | TGTGCCAGCAGCAACCTAGCGGGAGGACAAGAGACCCAGTACTTC | CASSNLAGGQETQYF
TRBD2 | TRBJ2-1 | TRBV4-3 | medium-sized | TGCGCCAGCAGCCAAGCTAGCGGGGGGGCCTACAATGAGCAGTTCTTC | CASSQASGGAYNEQFF
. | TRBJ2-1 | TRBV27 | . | TGTGCCAGCAACCACCGGGGGGCGGGCTACAATGAGCAGTTCTTC | CASNHRGAGYNEQFF
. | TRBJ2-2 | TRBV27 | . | TGTGCCAGCACGGGGGTACAGGCCGGGGAGCTGTTTTTT | CASTGVQAGELFF
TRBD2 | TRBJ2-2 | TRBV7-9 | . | TGTGCCAGCAGCTACCGGACTAGCGGAGAGAACACCGGGGAGCTGTTTTTT | CASSYRTSGENTGELFF
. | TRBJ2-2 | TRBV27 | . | TGTGCCAGCAGTTTACATGGGATCGGGAGTCTCCCTCAGAACACCGGGGAGCTGTTTTTT | CASSLHGIGSLPQNTGELFF
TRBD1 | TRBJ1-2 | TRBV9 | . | TGTGCCAGCAGCGTAGAGGGGACAGAGGGAGGCTACACCTTC | CASSVEGTEGGYTF
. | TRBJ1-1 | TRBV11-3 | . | TGTGCCAGCAGCTCTGACGGGGGCACTGAAGCTTTCTTT | CASSSDGGTEAFF
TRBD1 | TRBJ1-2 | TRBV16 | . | TGTGCCAGCAGCCAAGCCGTTGCAGCGGGACAGGGAAATGGCTACACCTTC | CASSQAVAAGQGNGYTF
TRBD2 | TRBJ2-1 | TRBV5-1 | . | TGCGCCAGCAGCTTGGAGGGTAGCGGGAGGCTGATGAATGAGCAGTTCTTC | CASSLEGSGRLMNEQFF
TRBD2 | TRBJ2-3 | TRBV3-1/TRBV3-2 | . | TGTGCCAGCAGCCCTAGCGGGGGGGCGCAGTATTTT | CASSPSGGAQYF
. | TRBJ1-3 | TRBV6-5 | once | TGTGCCAGCAGGGAGATATTCTCTGGAAACACCATATATTTT | CASREIFSGNTIYF
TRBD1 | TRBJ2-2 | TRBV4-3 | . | TGCGCCAGCAGCCAACGGGACAGGAACACCGGGGAGCTGTTTTTT | CASSQRDRNTGELFF
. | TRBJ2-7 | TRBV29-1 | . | TGCAGCGTTGTCCCCCCGAGCTCCTACGAGCAGTACTTC | CSVVPPSSYEQYF